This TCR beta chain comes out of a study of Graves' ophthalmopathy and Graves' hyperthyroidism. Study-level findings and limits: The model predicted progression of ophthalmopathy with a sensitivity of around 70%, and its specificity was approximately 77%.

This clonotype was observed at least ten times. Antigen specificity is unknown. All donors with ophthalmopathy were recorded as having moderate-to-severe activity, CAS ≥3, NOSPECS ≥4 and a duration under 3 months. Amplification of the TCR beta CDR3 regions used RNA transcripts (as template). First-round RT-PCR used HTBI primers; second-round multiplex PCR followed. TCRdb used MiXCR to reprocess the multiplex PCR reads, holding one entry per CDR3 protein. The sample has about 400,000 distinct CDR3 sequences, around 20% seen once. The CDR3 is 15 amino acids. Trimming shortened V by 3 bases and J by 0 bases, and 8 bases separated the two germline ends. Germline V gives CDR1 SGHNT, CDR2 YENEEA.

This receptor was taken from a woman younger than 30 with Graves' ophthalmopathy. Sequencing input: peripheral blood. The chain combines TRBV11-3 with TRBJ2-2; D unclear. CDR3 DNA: TGTGCCAGCAGCTTTAACCCGTCGAACACCGGGGAGCTGTTTTTT. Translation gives CASSFNPSNTGELFF.